This T cell receptor beta chain was captured in a study of T cells in localized non-small cell lung cancer. The table came from immunoSEQ multiplex PCR; TCRdb's copy has only in-frame clones and leaves some out. This table holds about 6,300 clones, around 16% found once. Free of atypia, the adjacent lung was collected at least 2 cm away from the tumor margin. As for this clone: Antigen unknown.

Study-wide findings and caveats: Paired adjacent lung recovered a median approximately 57 of the top 100 tumor clones. Longer overall survival was seen with higher T cell density measured in blood. Uninvolved adjacent lung showed higher T cell clonality than tumor.

The CDR3 runs to 15 residues. Germline-derived CDR1 and CDR2 are MNHGY and SAAAGT. V lost 4 bases, J lost 0 bases, and 9 bases lay in between. The specimen comprised normal lung tissue next to the tumor, sampled before any cancer treatment. The chain combines TRBV6-8 with TRBJ2-2; D tentatively fits TRBD1 or TRBD2 (5 bases each). The receptor was derived from a male donor aged 60 or over with stage II squamous cell lung carcinoma. As DNA, the CDR3 is TGTGCCAGCAGTTTTCAGGGAGCGAACACCGGGGAGCTGTTTTTT. Translated, it gives CASSFQGANTGELFF.